One and the same sample provided the 25 T cell receptor beta chains below, sequenced in a study of blood T cell repertoires in COVID-19. Method: immunoSEQ multiplex PCR; TCRdb's copy keeps in-frame clones and lacks some. The data hold about 200,000 clones, with about 84% observed a single time. Sequencing was performed on peripheral blood. The origin of the receptors is a woman older than 75 with COVID-19, enrolled during active disease.

The chain couples TRBV25-1 to TRBJ2-5, with 11 bases lining up with TRBD1. This CDR3 is built from 16 residues. The germline gives CDR1 MGHDK, CDR2 SYGVNS. V was pared by 5 bases and J by 4 bases, with 9 bases of the junction left unmatched. CDR3 in DNA: TGTGCCAGCAGTCCCCAGGGACAGGGGGTTGCAGAGACCCAGTACTTC. Its translation is CASSPQGQGVAETQYF.

The chain joins TRBV3-1 (or the pseudogene TRBV3-2) to TRBJ1-4; no clear D. The CDR3 runs to 14 residues. Germline CDR1 LGHDT, CDR2 YNNKEL (reference sequence). V was trimmed by 1 base and J by 8 bases, leaving 11 bases between them. The CDR3 DNA reads TGTGCCAGCAGCCAAGGGGCGTCGTGGGAAAAACTGTTTTTT. This codes for CASSQGASWEKLFF.

The V and J genes are TRBV5-4 and TRBJ2-3; possible D gene TRBD2, 5 bases. The V end was cut by 10 bases, the J end by 2 bases, with 14 bases between. Germline V CDR1 and CDR2: SGHNT, YYREEE (reference sequence). The CDR3 consists of 13 residues. Here the CDR3 reads CAGETRDTDTQYF. The CDR3 bases are TGTGCCGGGGAGACAAGGGACACAGATACGCAGTATTTT.

V usage is TRBV4-1 and J usage is TRBJ2-4; tentatively, D is TRBD2 (6 bases). The CDR3 consists of 13 residues. The V and J ends lost 4 bases and 13 bases respectively, with 17 bases between them. CDR1 and CDR2 (germline): MGHRA, YSYEKL. CDR3 protein: CASSPVRGSAQYF. CDR3 nucleotides: TGCGCCAGCAGCCCAGTACGGGGGAGCGCGCAGTACTTC.

This clone has a single count. This chain connects TRBV6-4 to TRBJ2-3; D possibly corresponds to TRBD1 (6 bases). V gave up 2 bases and J gave up 6 bases, with 15 bases separating them. The CDR3 extends over 15 amino acids. Looked up from germline, CDR1 is MRHNA and CDR2 is SNTAGT. Here the CDR3 reads CASSDPGQPRDTQYF. The CDR3 coding sequence is TGTGCCAGCAGTGACCCCGGACAGCCACGGGATACGCAGTATTTT.

The rearrangement joins TRBV5-1 to TRBJ1-1; 7 positions agree with TRBD1. The germline V gene encodes CDR1 SGHRS and CDR2 YFSETQ. Losses at the gene ends were 4 bases for V and 0 bases for J; bases not matched to a gene: 6. The CDR3 sequence is 15 residues long. CDR3 DNA sequence: TGCGCCAGCAGCCCGCGACAGGGTATGAACACTGAAGCTTTCTTT. Protein product: CASSPRQGMNTEAFF. Complete variable domain (other parts from reference TRBV5-1 and TRBJ1-1): KAGVTQTPRYLIKTRGQQVTLSCSPISGHRSVSWYQQTPGQGLQFLFEYFSETQRNKGNFPGRFSGRQFSNSRSEMNVSTLELGDSALYLCASSPRQGMNTEAFFGQGTRLTVV.

This chain connects TRBV6-5 to TRBJ1-5; D gene ambiguous. From germline, CDR1 is MNHEY and CDR2 SVGAGI. Trimming left V 7 bases short and J 3 bases short, with 10 bases between. The CDR3 runs 13 residues. As DNA, the CDR3 is TGTGCCAGCAACGGAGGGAACAATCAGCCCCAGCATTTT. This gives the protein CASNGGNNQPQHF.

The V gene is TRBV3-1 (or the pseudogene TRBV3-2), the J gene TRBJ2-7, with D possibly TRBD2 on 5 matching bases. The CDR3 totals 16 residues. V shed 1 base and J shed 4 bases, with 17 bases lying between them. Germline V gene sequence: CDR1 LGHDT, CDR2 YNNKEL (reference sequence). Here the CDR3 DNA reads TGTGCCAGCAGCCAAGGCGGGCTCCCCCGGCCATACGAGCAGTACTTC. Amino acids: CASSQGGLPRPYEQYF.

The chain carries TRBV4-2 and TRBJ2-1, with D maybe TRBD2 (5 bases). CDR1 and CDR2 (germline): LGHNA, YNFKEQ. The CDR3 is 15 residues long. Trimming took 0 bases from V and 8 from J, leaving 14 bases between them. CDR3 sequence: CASSQEVVGGYEQFF. The CDR3 nucleotides are TGTGCCAGCAGCCAAGAAGTGGTAGGAGGCTATGAGCAGTTCTTC.

V and J are TRBV3-1 (or the pseudogene TRBV3-2) and TRBJ2-3, with 8 bases lining up with TRBD2. V trimming: 8 bases; J trimming: 0 bases; junction bases outside the gene matches: 1. CDR3 length equals 13 residues. Germline V lookup: CDR1 LGHDT, CDR2 YNNKEL (reference sequence). In nucleotides, the CDR3 is TGTGCCAGCCGGGGGGGTAGCACAGATACGCAGTATTTT. Its translation: CASRGGSTDTQYF.

This rearrangement joins TRBV19 to TRBJ1-5, with a tentative D call TRBD1 (5 bases). Germline V gives CDR1 LNHDA, CDR2 SQIVND (reference sequence). Trimming shortened V by 5 bases and J by 7 bases, and 21 bases separated the two germline ends. The CDR3 spans 16 residues. The CDR3: CASSPWGEGGRQPQHF. As DNA, the CDR3 is TGTGCCAGTAGTCCATGGGGCGAGGGAGGCAGACAGCCCCAGCATTTT.

V usage is TRBV5-1 and J usage is TRBJ2-3; 8 bases match TRBD2. V lost 7 bases to trimming and J lost 0 bases; unmatched junction nucleotides: 7. The CDR3 spans 15 residues. Per germline, CDR1 SGHRS and CDR2 YFSETQ. The CDR3 region is CASQQSGSSTDTQYF. CDR3 nucleotides: TGCGCCAGCCAACAAAGCGGGAGTAGCACAGATACGCAGTATTTT.

The V and J genes are TRBV2 and TRBJ2-6, with D possibly being TRBD1 (5 bases). The germline gives CDR1 SNHLY, CDR2 FYNNEI. CDR3 length: 21 residues. V was clipped by 8 bases and J by 0 bases, with 29 bases between them. The CDR3 DNA reads as TGTGCCAGCCAGGGTATGGTGTCGGTCTTAGGGGTCGGCTCTGGGGCCAACGTCCTGACTTTC. It is translated as CASQGMVSVLGVGSGANVLTF.

The chain is built from TRBV18 and TRBJ2-7; 8 bases agree with TRBD1. J lost 1 base, V lost 5 bases, and 4 bases had no gene match. The germline gives CDR1 KGHSH, CDR2 LQKENI. This CDR3 spans 14 amino acids. The CDR3, as DNA: TGTGCCAGCTCAGCTCGGACAGGGTCCTACGAGCAGTACTTC. This translates into CASSARTGSYEQYF.

The chain couples TRBV18 to TRBJ1-5; TRBD1 agrees at 9 bases. Germline V gene data show CDR1 as KGHSH and CDR2 as LQKENI. There are 15 residues in the CDR3. Trimming at V came to 4 bases and at J to 10 bases, leaving 11 bases not matched to a gene. The CDR3 region has the DNA TGTGCCAGCTCACTTTTGGGGGACAGGGTCGGACCCCAGCATTTT. As protein: CASSLLGDRVGPQHF.

The DNA of the CDR3 is TGTGCCAGCAGTGAATCGGGGGATGGCTACACCTTC. Translated, it gives CASSESGDGYTF. V gene TRBV2 combines with J gene TRBJ1-2; tentatively, D is TRBD1 (5 bases). The V gene lost 2 bases and the J gene lost 6 bases, with 7 bases spanning the gap. This CDR3 is built from 12 residues. Germline loops: CDR1 SNHLY, CDR2 FYNNEI.

The chain joins TRBV18 to TRBJ1-1; a possible D gene is TRBD1 (5 bases). CDR3 size: 14 residues. Trimming left V 3 bases short and J 1 base short, with 9 bases between. Germline CDR1 reads KGHSH; CDR2 reads LQKENI. The CDR3 sequence is CASSPSGGNTEAFF. The CDR3 DNA is TGTGCCAGCTCACCCAGCGGGGGGAACACTGAAGCTTTCTTT. Complete variable domain (other parts from reference TRBV18 and TRBJ1-1): NAGVMQNPRHLVRRRGQEARLRCSPMKGHSHVYWYRQLPEEGLKFMVYLQKENIIDESGMPKERFSAEFPKEGPSILRIQQVVRGDSAAYFCASSPSGGNTEAFFGQGTRLTVV.

The chain combines TRBV28 with TRBJ1-2; 7 nucleotides line up with TRBD1. CDR3 length: 16 amino acids. Germline V gene sequence: CDR1 MDHEN, CDR2 SYDVKM. With V trimmed by 2 bases and J by 2 bases, 8 bases remained unmatched. CDR3 DNA: TGTGCCAGCAGTTTAGTAGGGACAGCCGGCAACTATGGCTACACCTTC. Its translation: CASSLVGTAGNYGYTF.

Concerning this clone: At one boundary the junction diverges from the germline segment, which might be a read error. This chain uses TRBV5-1 with TRBJ2-5; D is perhaps TRBD2 (5 bases). This CDR3 spans 11 amino acids. Germline V gene data show CDR1 as SGHRS and CDR2 as YFSETQ. For the CDR3, the DNA is TGCGCCAGTGGGGAGTTAGAGGCCCAGTACTTC. As protein: CASGELEAQYF.

The chain couples TRBV6-6 to TRBJ2-1; the match to TRBD2 covers 10 bases. Germline loops: CDR1 MNHNY, CDR2 SVGAGI (reference sequence). The J segment lost 3 bases and the V segment lost 5 bases, leaving 10 bases of the junction unmatched. This CDR3 is 17 amino acids long. The CDR3 region is CASSHLGLAAYYNEQFF. DNA of the CDR3: TGTGCCAGCAGTCACCTTGGACTAGCGGCCTACTACAATGAGCAGTTCTTC.

The rearrangement links TRBV7-9 to TRBJ2-1; TRBD2 matches 7 bases. V was clipped by 2 bases and J by 12 bases; unmatched bases: 13. Per the germline V gene, CDR1 is SEHNR and CDR2 is FQNEAQ (reference sequence). The CDR3 consists of 15 residues. This CDR3 reads CASSLSAAERGPQFF. The CDR3 bases are TGTGCCAGCAGCTTATCTGCGGCGGAGCGGGGCCCGCAGTTCTTC. Supplemented by reference TRBV7-9 and TRBJ2-1, the full variable domain reads DTGVSQNPRHKITKRGQNVTFRCDPISEHNRLYWYRQTLGQGPEFLTYFQNEAQLEKSRLLSDRFSAERPKGSFSTLEIQRTEQGDSAMYLCASSLSAAERGPQFFGPGTRLTVL.

This chain joins TRBV6-6 and TRBJ2-3, with 7 bases that match TRBD1. Germline V gene sequence: CDR1 MNHNY, CDR2 SVGAGI (reference sequence). V was clipped by 8 bases and J by 4 bases; unmatched bases: 3. CDR3 length equals 12 residues. The DNA of the CDR3 is TGTGCCAGCGGGGACAGTGCAGATACGCAGTATTTT. Encoded protein: CASGDSADTQYF.

Only one count was recorded for this clone. The chain couples TRBV11-1 to TRBJ1-1; D not resolved. This CDR3 has 12 residues. Trimming stripped 5 bases from V and 3 bases from J, with 7 bases between. The germline V gene encodes CDR1 SGHAT and CDR2 FQDESV (reference sequence). CDR3 in amino acids: CASSRVYTEAFF. In DNA form, the CDR3 reads TGTGCCAGCAGCCGGGTATACACTGAAGCTTTCTTT.

Of note for this clone: This may be a read error, as it is one base from a much larger clone. The rearrangement links TRBV28 to TRBJ1-5, with a weak D call TRBD1 (6 bases). Per the germline V gene, CDR1 is MDHEN and CDR2 is SYDVKM. The CDR3 sequence is 19 residues long. CDR3 DNA: TGTGCCGGCAGATCAATCCGGGACACCATTCGTTATGCCTATCAGCCCCAGCATTTT. Protein product: CAGRSIRDTIRYAYQPQHF.

The chain carries TRBV5-1 and TRBJ1-1, with D possibly TRBD1 on 5 matching bases. V was cut by 4 bases and J by 2 bases, with 9 bases left in between. The CDR3 is 13 residues long. Germline loops: CDR1 SGHRS, CDR2 YFSETQ. The DNA for the CDR3 is TGCGCCAGCAGCCGGGGGATAAACACTGAAGCTTTCTTT. Protein sequence: CASSRGINTEAFF.